Below, 27 T cell receptor beta chains from the same sample are listed, as sequenced in a study of STAT5B mutations in CD4+ large granular lymphocyte leukemia (dated by TCRdb to 2021 to 2024). Libraries were prepared through the immunoSEQ multiplex PCR assay. TCRdb carries this immuneACCESS record with in-frame sequences only. Its versions omit some clonotypes, under half of them owing to an unresolved V gene in the studies checked, with the rest unexplained. The sample records around 37,000 clones, 70% to 80% of which are singletons. The ten largest clones capture less than 0.7% of the sample. The sequenced sample was CD4+ T cells from blood buffy coats. The receptors were sampled from a human donor in good health.

The chain joins TRBV15 to TRBJ2-1; D uncertain. Germline values: CDR1 LNHNV, CDR2 YYDKDF (reference sequence). V lost 6 bases and J lost 9, with 15 bases in between. The CDR3 has 13 residues. The CDR3, as DNA: TGTGCCACCAGTCCCGAATCGTTACGTGAGCAGTTCTTC. This codes for CATSPESLREQFF.

The chain links TRBV6-5 to TRBJ2-7; no clear D. Between the trimmed V and J ends, which lost 2 bases and 5 bases, there was a span of 10 bases. Germline V gene data show CDR1 as MNHEY and CDR2 as SVGAGI. The CDR3 has 13 residues. CDR3 sequence reads: CASSYRRGHEQYF. The CDR3 nucleotides read TGTGCCAGCAGTTACAGGCGTGGTCACGAGCAGTACTTC.

This chain links TRBV7-9 with TRBJ1-2; no firm D call. The CDR3 is 19 amino acids. Germline values: CDR1 SEHNR, CDR2 FQNEAQ (reference sequence). The ends were cut back, 1 base at V and 7 bases at J, with 28 bases in the middle. The CDR3 DNA reads TGTGCCAGCAGCTTAGATTGGCAGTCTTTTATTGGGTCCGATGCTGGCTACACCTTC. It is translated as CASSLDWQSFIGSDAGYTF.

CDR3 in amino acids: CASSNQGGGHTEAFF. The CDR3, as DNA: TGTGCCAGTAGTAACCAAGGAGGGGGACACACTGAAGCTTTCTTT. V gene TRBV19 combines with J gene TRBJ1-1; TRBD1 might be the D (6 bases). The V gene's germline CDR1 is LNHDA and CDR2 SQIVND (reference sequence). The CDR3 covers 15 residues. V was trimmed by 4 bases and J by 3 bases, leaving 15 bases between them.

The gene calls are TRBV25-1 and TRBJ2-7; maybe TRBD1 (5 bases). V was cut by 7 bases and J by 6 bases, with 10 bases left in between. The CDR3 is 11 amino acids. The V gene's germline CDR1 is MGHDK and CDR2 SYGVNS. The CDR3 loop is CASTRRGEQYF. DNA of the CDR3: TGTGCCAGCACCCGAAGGGGCGAGCAGTACTTC.

The rearrangement links TRBV10-2 to TRBJ1-2; TRBD1 matches at 7 bases. The CDR3 totals 13 residues. With V trimmed by 4 bases and J by 9 bases, 8 bases remained unmatched. Germline CDR1 WSHSY, CDR2 SAAADI. CDR3 nucleotides: TGCGCCAGCAGTGGTTGGACAGGAAGAAGCTACACCTTC. Translated: CASSGWTGRSYTF.

V and J are TRBV27 and TRBJ1-2, with 9 positions matching TRBD1. CDR3 length: 14 residues. Germline CDR1 reads MNHEY; CDR2 reads SMNVEV (reference sequence). With V trimmed by 8 bases and J by 5 bases, 9 bases remained unmatched. The CDR3 nucleotides read TGTGCCAGCGGACCGGGACAGGGTGGATATGGCTACACCTTC. The encoded protein is CASGPGQGGYGYTF.

CDR3 nucleotide sequence: TGTGCCAGCAGCTTAGAGGGGGGACAGTACAATGAGCAGTTCTTC. It encodes CASSLEGGQYNEQFF. The genes are TRBV7-2 and TRBJ2-1; a weak D match, TRBD1 (7 bases). The V end lost 1 base, the J end lost 4 bases, and 11 bases lay between the germline ends. The CDR3 is made up of 15 amino acids. The germline V gene encodes CDR1 SGHTA and CDR2 FQGNSA.

J is TRBJ2-7 and V is TRBV6-1; D remains ambiguous. Germline V gene sequence: CDR1 MNHNS, CDR2 SASEGT. Trimming stripped 2 bases from V and 6 bases from J, with 8 bases between. This CDR3 is 12 amino acids long. The CDR3 DNA is TGTGCCAGCAGTGAATCAGTTGGCGAGCAGTACTTC. Encoded protein: CASSESVGEQYF.

The genes are TRBV2 and TRBJ2-6, with D hard to call. The germline V gene encodes CDR1 SNHLY and CDR2 FYNNEI. Trimming took 4 bases from V and 0 from J, leaving 13 bases between them. This CDR3 is built from 17 residues. The CDR3 spells CASSAFGQDSGANVLTF. As DNA, the CDR3 is TGTGCCAGCAGTGCTTTTGGGCAGGACTCTGGGGCCAACGTCCTGACTTTC.

V is TRBV6-5 and J is TRBJ2-1, with TRBD2 matching over 8 bases. With 0 bases clipped from V and 6 bases from J, the junction kept 7 bases outside the gene matches. CDR1 is MNHEY and CDR2 is SVGAGI in the germline V gene. The CDR3 contains 16 residues. In DNA form, the CDR3 reads TGTGCCAGCAGTTACTCGGCTAGCGGGTTTGGCAATGAGCAGTTCTTC. Translating gives CASSYSASGFGNEQFF.

This clone was picked up one time. The chain is built from TRBV5-1 and TRBJ2-7; tentative D call: TRBD2 (5 bases). The germline gives CDR1 SGHRS, CDR2 YFSETQ. Trimming left V 1 base short and J 0 bases short, with 8 bases between. This CDR3 contains 14 residues. The DNA for the CDR3 is TGCGCCAGCAGCTTGACTGGGAGCTCCTACGAGCAGTACTTC. Translation gives CASSLTGSSYEQYF.

V gene TRBV5-1 combines with J gene TRBJ2-2; TRBD1 aligns across 8 bases. Trimming cost V 9 bases and J 4 bases; bases outside gene matches: 5. Germline CDR1 reads SGHRS; CDR2 reads YFSETQ. The CDR3 length is 13 residues. This chain's CDR3 is CATRTGPTGELFF. The CDR3 nucleotides read TGCGCCACCAGGACAGGGCCCACCGGGGAGCTGTTTTTT.

The CDR3 loop is CASANRDMETQYF. The CDR3 region has the DNA TGCGCCAGCGCTAATAGGGACATGGAGACCCAGTACTTC. The genes are TRBV5-1 and TRBJ2-5; TRBD1 might be the D (6 bases). The CDR3 contains 13 residues. Germline CDR1 reads SGHRS; CDR2 reads YFSETQ. V lost 7 bases and J 5 bases, leaving 15 bases between the germline ends. The entire variable domain, with the rest obtained from reference TRBV5-1 and TRBJ2-5, is as follows: KAGVTQTPRYLIKTRGQQVTLSCSPISGHRSVSWYQQTPGQGLQFLFEYFSETQRNKGNFPGRFSGRQFSNSRSEMNVSTLELGDSALYLCASANRDMETQYFGPGTRLLVL.

This chain connects TRBV7-8 to TRBJ1-4; tentative D call: TRBD1 (6 bases). V was clipped by 4 bases and J by 4 bases, with 13 bases between them. Germline V gene data show CDR1 as SGHVS and CDR2 as FQNEAQ. This CDR3 has 15 amino acids. For the CDR3, the DNA is TGTGCCAGCAGCTCCCTGGGACAAATTAATGAAAAACTGTTTTTT. This translates into CASSSLGQINEKLFF.

This clone has only one observation. The chain couples TRBV6-4 to TRBJ1-2; 7 bases align to TRBD1. CDR3 length: 17 residues. V dropped 6 bases and J dropped 1; count of bases not matched to a gene: 14. Germline V gene lookup returns CDR1 MRHNA and CDR2 SNTAGT. In DNA form, the CDR3 reads TGTGCCAGCAGCGCTGAACAGGGGCGACTCTTTAACTATGGCTACACCTTC. This encodes CASSAEQGRLFNYGYTF.

There are a few counts of this clone. The rearrangement links TRBV6-1 to TRBJ1-2; D unclear. Germline-derived CDR1 and CDR2 are MNHNS and SASEGT. CDR3 length: 13 residues. The germline V and J ends were trimmed by 6 bases and 2 bases, with 10 bases remaining between them. CDR3 region: CASSQTDNYGYTF. The CDR3 nucleotides read TGTGCCAGCAGCCAGACCGACAACTATGGCTACACCTTC.

CDR3 nucleotide sequence: TGTGCCAGTAGTATCGACAGGGGGCAAGCCTACGAGCAGTACTTC. Its translation is CASSIDRGQAYEQYF. This rearrangement joins TRBV19 to TRBJ2-7, with 10 positions matching TRBD1. The V gene end was trimmed by 3 bases and the J gene end by 2 bases; junction bases not matched to a gene: 4. This CDR3 is built from 15 residues. CDR1 LNHDA and CDR2 SQIVND come from the germline V gene (reference sequence).

The gene calls are TRBV7-2 and TRBJ2-2; 7 positions agree with TRBD1. The junction had 8 bases not matched to a gene; V was cut back by 4 bases and J by 15 bases. This CDR3 region has 12 residues. CDR1 and CDR2 (germline): SGHTA, FQGNSA. Written as DNA, the CDR3 is TGTGCCAGCAGCTCGCCGGGACAGAGGGTGTTTTTT. It encodes CASSSPGQRVFF.

The chain combines TRBV7-9 with TRBJ2-7; 9 nucleotides align to TRBD1. The CDR3 loop spans 16 amino acids. With V trimmed by 5 bases and J by 9 bases, 17 bases remained unmatched. Per germline, CDR1 SEHNR and CDR2 FQNEAQ (reference sequence). The DNA for the CDR3 is TGTGCCAGCAGCAGAGGGGGGACAGGGAGAATTTTGGCGCAGTACTTC. Protein: CASSRGGTGRILAQYF.

The chain recombines TRBV5-1 with TRBJ2-3; 12 bases line up with TRBD1. The CDR3 contains 15 residues. With V trimmed by 3 bases and J by 5 bases, 4 bases remained unmatched. Germline CDR1 reads SGHRS; CDR2 reads YFSETQ. The CDR3, as DNA: TGCGCCAGCAGCTGGGGACAGGGGGCGAAAGATACGCAGTATTTT. Protein: CASSWGQGAKDTQYF.

The J gene is TRBJ1-2, the V gene TRBV6-5; D is possibly TRBD1 (5 bases). The CDR3 runs to 16 residues. Germline V lookup: CDR1 MNHEY, CDR2 SVGAGI. The germline V and J ends were trimmed by 4 bases and 0 bases, with 15 bases remaining between them. As DNA, the CDR3 is TGTGCCAGCAGTTGGGACTGGACCGTAGCTAACTATGGCTACACCTTC. This encodes CASSWDWTVANYGYTF.

The chain has TRBV19 and TRBJ2-3; D may match TRBD1 or TRBD2 (5 bases each). Trimming removed 3 bases at V and 5 bases at J, with 9 bases between. The CDR3 is 13 amino acids. Per germline, CDR1 LNHDA and CDR2 SQIVND (reference sequence). The CDR3 protein is CASSMGVLDTQYF. The CDR3 nucleotides are TGTGCCAGTAGTATGGGGGTGTTAGATACGCAGTATTTT.

The chain carries TRBV9 and TRBJ1-3; the D is unclear. Germline V gene data show CDR1 as SGDLS and CDR2 as YYNGEE. The CDR3 spans 16 residues. V was shortened by 4 bases and J by 2 bases, with 16 bases between the two germline ends. For the CDR3, the DNA is TGTGCCAGCAGCCCGACCCTTATTAACGCTGGAAACACCATATATTTT. It encodes CASSPTLINAGNTIYF.

This clone was detected a few times. The chain joins TRBV7-2 to TRBJ1-1; a possible D gene is TRBD1 (5 bases). The V end was cut by 1 base, the J end by 4 bases, with 16 bases between. Germline V CDR1 and CDR2: SGHTA, FQGNSA. This CDR3 contains 16 residues. Here the CDR3 DNA reads TGTGCCAGCAGCTTAGACGCAGGGTACGGTGGCACTGAAGCTTTCTTT. Translated, it gives CASSLDAGYGGTEAFF.

The rearrangement links TRBV7-3 to TRBJ2-1, with D perhaps matching TRBD1 or TRBD2 (5 bases each). There are 13 residues in the CDR3. The V and J ends lost 4 bases and 7 bases respectively, with 11 bases between them. The germline V gene has CDR1 SGHTA and CDR2 FQGTGA. The CDR3 bases are TGTGCCAGCAGCTCCACATGGGGGAATGAGCAGTTCTTC. Translation: CASSSTWGNEQFF.

The genes are TRBV28 and TRBJ2-3; 12 bases line up with TRBD2. From germline, CDR1 is MDHEN and CDR2 SYDVKM. This CDR3 region has 16 residues. Trimming at V came to 3 bases and at J to 3 bases, leaving 4 bases not matched to a gene. The CDR3 nucleotides read TGTGCCAGCAGTTTGGGACTAGCGGGCCTAACAGATACGCAGTATTTT. Translating gives CASSLGLAGLTDTQYF.